A single sample is the source of the 18 T cell receptor beta chains below, sequenced in a study of blood T cell repertoires in COVID-19. The data were produced by immunoSEQ multiplex PCR, yet TCRdb's version contains in-frame clones alone and is incomplete. The sample lists under 150,000 clones; 75% to 85% were seen once. The specimen was peripheral blood. Receptors originate from a woman older than 75 with active or convalescent COVID-19.

This clone was counted a few times. The chain uses TRBV6-1 and TRBJ2-5; 13 positions match TRBD2. Germline CDR1 and CDR2: MNHNS and SASEGT. The CDR3 totals 16 residues. The J segment lost 3 bases and the V segment lost 4 bases, leaving 5 bases of the junction unmatched. In DNA, the CDR3 is TGTGCCAGCAGTGCCCAGGGACTAGCGGGGAAAGAGACCCAGTACTTC. Its protein product is CASSAQGLAGKETQYF.

The V call is TRBV28, the J call TRBJ2-7, with 8 bases identical to TRBD1. With V trimmed by 3 bases and J by 3 bases, 7 bases remained unmatched. This CDR3 spans 15 amino acids. Germline V gene data show CDR1 as MDHEN and CDR2 as SYDVKM. This chain's CDR3 is CASSFLGQVNYEQYF. The CDR3 nucleotides are TGTGCCAGCAGTTTTCTGGGACAGGTAAACTACGAGCAGTACTTC. Variable domain in full (rest from reference TRBV28 and TRBJ2-7): DVKVTQSSRYLVKRTGEKVFLECVQDMDHENMFWYRQDPGLGLRLIYFSYDVKMKEKGDIPEGYSVSREKKERFSLILESASTNQTSMYLCASSFLGQVNYEQYFGPGTRLTVT.

A single count supports this clone. This sequence joins TRBV6-6 and TRBJ2-7; 9 nucleotides match TRBD2. CDR1 and CDR2 from the germline V gene are MNHNY and SVGAGI (reference sequence). The junction had 7 bases not matched to a gene; V was cut back by 7 bases and J by 0 bases. CDR3 length: 15 amino acids. CDR3: CASNKSGGRSYEQYF. The CDR3, as DNA: TGTGCCAGCAACAAGAGCGGGGGGCGCTCCTACGAGCAGTACTTC.

The chain has TRBV5-1 and TRBJ2-1; the D is unclear. V lost 0 bases, J lost 6 bases, and 10 bases lay in between. This CDR3 contains 14 residues. The germline V gene has CDR1 SGHRS and CDR2 YFSETQ. CDR3 nucleotide sequence: TGCGCCAGCAGCTTGGCTTCTCGGGTCAATGAGCAGTTCTTC. Its protein is CASSLASRVNEQFF.

This clone came up a few times. The rearrangement joins TRBV5-4 to TRBJ2-5; maybe TRBD1 (6 bases). Germline V gene sequence: CDR1 SGHNT, CDR2 YYREEE (reference sequence). This CDR3 spans 15 amino acids. V gave up 4 bases and J gave up 1 base, with 14 bases separating them. CDR3 protein: CASSPDVGAQETQYF. The CDR3 DNA is TGTGCCAGCAGCCCAGACGTGGGGGCCCAAGAGACCCAGTACTTC.

The gene calls are TRBV14 and TRBJ1-6; D might be TRBD1 (5 bases). The V end was cut by 5 bases, the J end by 7 bases, with 15 bases between. The CDR3 sequence is 15 residues long. Germline V lookup: CDR1 SGHDN, CDR2 FVKESK. CDR3 loop: CASSDDTGENSPLHF. The CDR3 DNA sequence: TGTGCCAGCAGCGATGACACAGGAGAGAATTCACCCCTCCACTTT.

The chain links TRBV7-3 to TRBJ2-2; possibly TRBD2 for D (6 bases). The CDR3 is 11 residues long. Germline values: CDR1 SGHTA, CDR2 FQGTGA. V was shortened by 3 bases and J by 13 bases, with 9 bases between the two germline ends. The CDR3: CASSLGGRLFF. CDR3 DNA sequence: TGTGCCAGCAGCTTGGGGGGTAGGCTGTTTTTT. The variable domain in full, completed from reference TRBV7-3 and TRBJ2-2, reads GAGVSQTPSNKVTEKGKYVELRCDPISGHTALYWYRQSLGQGPEFLIYFQGTGAADDSGLPNDRFFAVRPEGSVSTLKIQRTERGDSAVYLCASSLGGRLFFGEGSRLTVL.

This chain links TRBV9 with TRBJ1-3; D gene uncertain. This CDR3 spans 15 amino acids. Germline V CDR1 and CDR2: SGDLS, YYNGEE. V gave up 0 bases and J gave up 2 bases, with 9 bases separating them. The CDR3 nucleotides are TGTGCCAGCAGCGTAGATGTGAGGACTGGAAACACCATATATTTT. Protein product: CASSVDVRTGNTIYF. Drawing the rest from reference TRBV9 and TRBJ1-3, the complete variable domain is DSGVTQTPKHLITATGQRVTLRCSPRSGDLSVYWYQQSLDQGLQFLIQYYNGEERAKGNILERFSAQQFPDLHSELNLSSLELGDSALYFCASSVDVRTGNTIYFGEGSWLTVV.

This chain connects TRBV5-1 to TRBJ1-1, with TRBD1 identical over 8 bases. V was clipped by 4 bases and J by 0 bases; unmatched bases: 5. The CDR3 sequence is 15 residues long. Germline CDR1 is SGHRS and CDR2 is YFSETQ. CDR3 in DNA: TGCGCCAGCAGCCCAGGGGGCCGACTGAACACTGAAGCTTTCTTT. Its protein product is CASSPGGRLNTEAFF.

The V and J genes are TRBV6-1 and TRBJ1-4; TRBD1 matches at 10 bases. Trimming at V came to 3 bases and at J to 3 bases, leaving 4 bases not matched to a gene. Germline CDR1 MNHNS, CDR2 SASEGT. CDR3 length: 16 residues. CDR3 loop: CASSETGGTANEKLFF. Written as DNA, the CDR3 is TGTGCCAGCAGTGAGACAGGGGGCACGGCTAATGAAAAACTGTTTTTT.

This chain connects TRBV12-5 to TRBJ1-6; 9 nucleotides agree with TRBD1. The CDR3 spans 15 residues. Germline loops: CDR1 LGHNT, CDR2 FRNRAP. V dropped 1 base and J dropped 8; count of bases not matched to a gene: 3. For the CDR3, the DNA is TGTGCTAGTGGTTTGGAGACAGGGGGGCATTCACCCCTCCACTTT. Translated, it gives CASGLETGGHSPLHF.

The rearrangement links TRBV4-3 to TRBJ1-1; 7 nucleotides match TRBD1. The CDR3 covers 15 residues. V shed 0 bases, J shed 11 bases, and the junction held 12 bases outside the gene matches. Per the germline V gene, CDR1 is LGHNA and CDR2 is YSLEER. Here the CDR3 DNA reads TGCGCCAGCAGCCAAGACAGTCGATTGGCAGGGGGTGCTTTCTTT. It is translated as CASSQDSRLAGGAFF.

V and J are TRBV19 and TRBJ2-7, with a weak D call TRBD2 (5 bases). Germline CDR1 and CDR2: LNHDA and SQIVND (reference sequence). This CDR3 has 15 residues. V was clipped by 4 bases and J by 2 bases, with 15 bases between them. Here the CDR3 reads CASSTQRAATYEQYF. CDR3 nucleotide sequence: TGTGCCAGTAGTACCCAGAGGGCGGCAACCTACGAGCAGTACTTC. The whole variable domain, remainder taken from reference TRBV19 and TRBJ2-7, is DGGITQSPKYLFRKEGQNVTLSCEQNLNHDAMYWYRQDPGQGLRLIYYSQIVNDFQKGDIAEGYSVSREKKESFPLTVTSAQKNPTAFYLCASSTQRAATYEQYFGPGTRLTVT.

This clone was counted only a few times. One end of the junction does not line up with germline, which may come from a read error. The gene calls are TRBV28 and TRBJ2-3, with 15 bases aligning to TRBD2. Germline CDR1 and CDR2: MDHEN and SYDVKM. The CDR3 spans 16 residues. In nucleotides, the CDR3 is TGTGCCAGCAGTTTAATGGGGACAGGAGGACTAGCGGGGGGGAATTTT. Amino acids: CASSLMGTGGLAGGNF.

This clone was seen a single time. The rearrangement uses TRBV6-6 and TRBJ2-6; a weak D match, TRBD2 (5 bases). Germline CDR1 and CDR2: MNHNY and SVGAGI (reference sequence). The CDR3 covers 15 residues. Trimming removed 2 bases from V and 1 base from J, with 6 bases in between. CDR3 coding DNA: TGTGCCAGCAGTTACGGGAGTTCTGGGGCCAACGTCCTGACTTTC. Translating gives CASSYGSSGANVLTF.

The J gene is TRBJ1-5, the V gene TRBV20-1, with 7 bases that match TRBD1. CDR1 DFQATT and CDR2 SNEGSKA come from the germline V gene (reference sequence). V gave up 3 bases and J gave up 6 bases; unmatched junction bases: 8. The CDR3 is 14 residues long. The CDR3: CSASRQGSPQPQHF. The DNA of the CDR3 is TGCAGTGCTAGTAGACAGGGATCCCCTCAGCCCCAGCATTTT.

The V call is TRBV27, the J call TRBJ2-3, with 7 bases identical to TRBD1. In germline, CDR1 is MNHEY, CDR2 SMNVEV (reference sequence). The CDR3 loop spans 15 amino acids. The J segment lost 3 bases and the V segment lost 5 bases, leaving 8 bases of the junction unmatched. CDR3 DNA: TGTGCCAGCAGTAGAACGGGACAGCCAACAGATACGCAGTATTTT. Its protein product is CASSRTGQPTDTQYF.

The chain employs TRBV19 and TRBJ1-5, with TRBD1 identical over 8 bases. This CDR3 is 14 amino acids long. Germline loops: CDR1 LNHDA, CDR2 SQIVND (reference sequence). The trim removed 6 bases at V and 7 bases at J, leaving 8 bases unmatched. CDR3 residues: CASRGQGVRQPQHF. DNA of the CDR3: TGTGCCAGTAGAGGACAGGGTGTTAGGCAGCCCCAGCATTTT.